The 27 T cell receptor beta chains in this list originate from one sample, sequenced in a study of T cells in localized non-small cell lung cancer. The method was immunoSEQ multiplex PCR; TCRdb's version includes in-frame clones alone and lacks a portion of them. Found here are 15,000 or so clones, 83% of them singletons; the top ten hold roughly a third. Specimen: peripheral blood, collected before any cancer treatment. The receptors come from a male donor aged 60 or over with stage III lung adenocarcinoma.

Remarks on this clone: Sequence at one end of the junction differs from germline and may be a read error. V usage is TRBV19 and J usage is TRBJ1-4, with D maybe TRBD1 (6 bases). There are 15 residues in the CDR3. Germline lookup yields CDR1 LNHDA and CDR2 SQIVND (reference sequence). As DNA, the CDR3 is TGTGCCAGTAGCGCCGGCGGGACAACGAATGAAAAACTGTTTTTT. Translating it yields CASSAGGTTNEKLFF.

The sample holds a few counts of this clone. J is TRBJ2-7 and V is TRBV23-1, with 8 bases lining up with TRBD1. TRBV23-1 has ORF status, its function being uncertain. The CDR3 runs 12 residues. V gave up 5 bases and J gave up 3 bases; unmatched junction bases: 0. The CDR3 loop reads CASSDRGYEQYF. CDR3 DNA sequence: TGCGCCAGCAGTGACAGGGGCTACGAGCAGTACTTC.

This clone has a handful of counts. The rearrangement uses TRBV30 and TRBJ2-7, with TRBD1 matching over 7 bases. Per germline, CDR1 GTSNPN and CDR2 SVGIG (reference sequence). CDR3 length equals 14 residues. With 4 bases clipped from V and 0 bases from J, the junction kept 6 bases outside the gene matches. CDR3 bases: TGTGCCTGGAACAGGGGTACTAGCTCCTACGAGCAGTACTTC. Protein: CAWNRGTSSYEQYF.

V usage is TRBV30 and J usage is TRBJ1-6, with TRBD1 matching 11 bases. Per germline, CDR1 GTSNPN and CDR2 SVGIG (reference sequence). Trimming at V came to 1 base and at J to 7 bases, leaving 0 bases not matched to a gene. The CDR3 has 14 residues. The CDR3 DNA reads TGTGCCTGGAGTGGGACAGGGGGCAATTCACCCCTCCACTTT. Protein sequence: CAWSGTGGNSPLHF.

The DNA of the CDR3 is TGTGCCAGCAGCTCCGTCGGGTCCAACACTGAAGCTTTCTTT. This codes for CASSSVGSNTEAFF. The chain links TRBV5-4 to TRBJ1-1; D gene unclear. Per germline, CDR1 SGHNT and CDR2 YYREEE (reference sequence). Trimming removed 3 bases from V and 2 bases from J, with 11 bases in between. The CDR3 has 14 residues.

The chain couples TRBV5-1 to TRBJ1-2, with 8 bases fitting TRBD1. The CDR3 is 15 residues long. Unmatched junction bases numbered 3, after V lost 2 bases and J lost 0 bases. Germline CDR1 is SGHRS and CDR2 is YFSETQ. For the CDR3, the DNA is TGCGCCAGCAGCTTTGGGGACAGGCCTAACTATGGCTACACCTTC. Protein: CASSFGDRPNYGYTF.

J is TRBJ1-1 and V is TRBV6-1; TRBD1 agrees at 7 bases. The ends lost 6 bases at V and 5 bases at J; junction bases unmatched: 15. The CDR3 sequence is 16 residues long. Germline V lookup: CDR1 MNHNS, CDR2 SASEGT. The CDR3 loop is CASREPQGGAGTEAFF. Here the CDR3 DNA reads TGTGCCAGCAGGGAACCTCAGGGGGGGGCAGGTACTGAAGCTTTCTTT.

This chain connects TRBV16 to TRBJ1-2; 8 bases fit TRBD1. The CDR3 is 14 residues long. Germline CDR1 and CDR2: KGHSY and FQNENV. The V and J ends lost 6 bases and 2 bases, in that order; junction bases with no gene match: 5. The CDR3 region is CASSRGQGNYGYTF. As DNA, the CDR3 is TGTGCCAGCAGTCGTGGACAGGGAAACTATGGCTACACCTTC.

Details on this clone: Other DNA sequences in the sample encode the same CDR3. The V call is TRBV9, the J call TRBJ2-5; 9 positions match TRBD2. V shed 1 base, J shed 1 base, and the junction held 2 bases outside the gene matches. The germline V gene has CDR1 SGDLS and CDR2 YYNGEE. The CDR3 is made up of 15 amino acids. In DNA form, the CDR3 reads TGTGCCAGCAGCGTAAGCGGGGGGAGCCAAGAGACCCAGTACTTC. Translating it yields CASSVSGGSQETQYF.

The chain carries TRBV18 and TRBJ2-5; TRBD2 agrees at 10 bases. Germline CDR1 and CDR2: KGHSH and LQKENI. The CDR3 has 16 amino acids. The trim removed 5 bases at V and 1 base at J, leaving 7 bases unmatched. CDR3 protein: CASSSWTSGLQETQYF. The CDR3 nucleotides read TGTGCCAGCTCATCGTGGACTAGCGGACTCCAAGAGACCCAGTACTTC.

This clone has a single count. The CDR3 here is CASSSQEGGYTF. CDR3 nucleotide sequence: TGTGCCAGCAGCTCACAGGAAGGGGGCTACACCTTC. The chain uses TRBV5-5 and TRBJ1-2, with D maybe TRBD1 (5 bases). Per the germline V gene, CDR1 is SGHKS and CDR2 is YYEKEE (reference sequence). The V end lost 3 bases, the J end lost 8 bases, and 11 bases lay between the germline ends. This CDR3 is built from 12 residues. Supplemented by reference TRBV5-5 and TRBJ1-2, the full variable domain reads DAGVTQSPTHLIKTRGQQVTLRCSPISGHKSVSWYQQVLGQGPQFIFQYYEKEERGRGNFPDRFSARQFPNYSSELNVNALLLGDSALYLCASSSQEGGYTFGSGTRLTVV.

The V gene is TRBV18, the J gene TRBJ1-1, with D unclear. CDR1 and CDR2 (germline): KGHSH, LQKENI. The CDR3 is 17 amino acids. V lost 2 bases, J lost 2 bases, and 18 bases lay in between. The CDR3 sequence: CASSPNLGLGGNTEAFF. CDR3 bases: TGTGCCAGCTCACCAAATCTCGGGCTAGGTGGAAACACTGAAGCTTTCTTT.

The J gene is TRBJ1-3, the V gene TRBV5-1; 8 positions match TRBD1. The V segment lost 4 bases and the J segment 8 bases; nucleotides outside the gene matches: 8. The CDR3 has 14 residues. The germline V gene has CDR1 SGHRS and CDR2 YFSETQ. This CDR3 reads CASSQGDRMDTIYF. The CDR3 bases are TGCGCCAGCAGCCAGGGGGACAGGATGGACACCATATATTTT.

The chain is built from TRBV12-5 and TRBJ2-2, with unresolved D. V was shortened by 0 bases and J by 3 bases, with 5 bases between the two germline ends. The CDR3 has 14 residues. Germline CDR1 and CDR2: LGHNT and FRNRAP. The CDR3 here is CASGLVLDTGELFF. The DNA of the CDR3 is TGTGCTAGTGGTTTGGTACTGGACACCGGGGAGCTGTTTTTT.

The chain joins TRBV6-1 to TRBJ1-1; D not certain. This CDR3 region has 15 residues. V was clipped by 2 bases and J by 0 bases, with 10 bases between them. CDR1 and CDR2 from the germline V gene are MNHNS and SASEGT. CDR3 nucleotide sequence: TGTGCCAGCAGTGAATTGTACACTGTGAACACTGAAGCTTTCTTT. Its translation is CASSELYTVNTEAFF.

This rearrangement joins TRBV27 to TRBJ1-1; possible D gene TRBD1, 6 bases. The CDR3 sequence is 11 residues long. Per germline, CDR1 MNHEY and CDR2 SMNVEV (reference sequence). V shed 5 bases and J shed 12 bases, with 13 bases lying between them. The CDR3 loop is CASSTGQGSFF. Written as DNA, the CDR3 is TGTGCCAGCAGTACAGGGCAAGGGTCTTTCTTT.

The chain joins TRBV5-6 to TRBJ1-2; unclear D gene. CDR1 is SGHDT, CDR2 YYEEEE, per germline. V shed 1 base and J shed 8 bases, with 15 bases lying between them. The CDR3 is made up of 14 amino acids. The CDR3 reads CASSLLTSRVGYTF. The CDR3 bases are TGTGCCAGCAGCTTGTTGACCTCCCGAGTCGGCTACACCTTC.

This clone was counted a single time. This rearrangement joins TRBV2 to TRBJ1-5; TRBD1 matches at 8 bases. Germline V gene data show CDR1 as SNHLY and CDR2 as FYNNEI. V shed 3 bases, J shed 3 bases, and the junction held 4 bases outside the gene matches. CDR3 size: 15 residues. CDR3 nucleotide sequence: TGTGCCAGCAGTGAGGGGACAGGAATCAATCAGCCCCAGCATTTT. Translation gives CASSEGTGINQPQHF.

This chain joins TRBV9 and TRBJ1-2; 8 bases are a match to TRBD1. Looked up from germline, CDR1 is SGDLS and CDR2 is YYNGEE. The CDR3 is 19 residues long. With 3 bases clipped from V and 4 bases from J, the junction kept 20 bases outside the gene matches. Here the CDR3 reads CASSAEEGVRGRAGYGYTF. The CDR3 DNA is TGTGCCAGCAGCGCGGAGGAAGGGGTCAGGGGGCGCGCGGGCTATGGCTACACCTTC.

The chain is built from TRBV6-5 and TRBJ2-7; D is unresolved. This CDR3 contains 15 residues. CDR1 MNHEY and CDR2 SVGAGI come from the germline V gene. Trimming removed 2 bases from V and 2 bases from J, with 13 bases in between. The CDR3 loop is CASSYRGQGTYEQYF. The CDR3, as DNA: TGTGCCAGCAGTTACCGTGGTCAAGGAACCTACGAGCAGTACTTC.

This chain joins TRBV30 and TRBJ2-7, with 7 positions matching TRBD1. The V and J ends lost 3 bases and 7 bases, in that order; junction bases with no gene match: 9. This CDR3 is built from 13 residues. Per germline, CDR1 GTSNPN and CDR2 SVGIG (reference sequence). The CDR3 protein is CAWRSRGSREQYF. The CDR3 region has the DNA TGTGCCTGGAGGAGCAGGGGGTCGAGGGAGCAGTACTTC.

CDR3 bases: TGCGCCAGCAGCTTGGAGAAAACTGCCTATGGCTACACCTTC. Its translation is CASSLEKTAYGYTF. The chain recombines TRBV5-1 with TRBJ1-2; D is undetermined. Trimming shortened V by 0 bases and J by 4 bases, and 10 bases separated the two germline ends. This CDR3 contains 14 residues. Germline V gene data show CDR1 as SGHRS and CDR2 as YFSETQ.

The chain links TRBV14 to TRBJ2-1; 8 positions match TRBD2. The CDR3 loop spans 14 amino acids. Germline CDR1 reads SGHDN; CDR2 reads FVKESK. V trimming: 1 base; J trimming: 6 bases; junction bases outside the gene matches: 2. CDR3 loop: CASSQAGGANEQFF. The CDR3 coding sequence is TGTGCCAGCAGCCAAGCGGGAGGGGCCAATGAGCAGTTCTTC.

This chain joins TRBV4-1 and TRBJ1-1; 8 bases map to TRBD1. With 4 bases clipped from V and 8 bases from J, the junction kept 9 bases outside the gene matches. Germline V gene sequence: CDR1 MGHRA, CDR2 YSYEKL. CDR3 length equals 14 residues. The CDR3 protein is CASSPGTGGPEAFF. In DNA, the CDR3 is TGCGCCAGCAGCCCCGGGACAGGTGGGCCCGAAGCTTTCTTT.

The chain couples TRBV9 to TRBJ2-2; D remains ambiguous. Germline values: CDR1 SGDLS, CDR2 YYNGEE. CDR3 size: 15 residues. Trimming removed 1 base from V and 1 base from J, with 8 bases in between. The CDR3 DNA reads as TGTGCCAGCAGCGTATTCCCCGAGAACACCGGGGAGCTGTTTTTT. Protein product: CASSVFPENTGELFF.

The chain recombines TRBV19 with TRBJ1-1; 9 positions agree with TRBD1. V lost 5 bases to trimming and J lost 5 bases; unmatched junction nucleotides: 9. The germline gives CDR1 LNHDA, CDR2 SQIVND (reference sequence). This CDR3 is built from 15 residues. The CDR3 nucleotides are TGTGCCAGTAGTGTCGGAACAGGGGGCAATACTGAAGCTTTCTTT. Encoded protein: CASSVGTGGNTEAFF.

The CDR3 nucleotides read TGTGCCAGCAGCTTCAGGGGGCCAAATCAAGAGACCCAGTACTTC. This translates into CASSFRGPNQETQYF. The chain carries TRBV11-3 and TRBJ2-5; 8 nucleotides agree with TRBD1. This CDR3 is 15 amino acids long. V lost 3 bases to trimming and J lost 2 bases; unmatched junction nucleotides: 5. CDR1 SGHNT and CDR2 YENEEA come from the germline V gene.